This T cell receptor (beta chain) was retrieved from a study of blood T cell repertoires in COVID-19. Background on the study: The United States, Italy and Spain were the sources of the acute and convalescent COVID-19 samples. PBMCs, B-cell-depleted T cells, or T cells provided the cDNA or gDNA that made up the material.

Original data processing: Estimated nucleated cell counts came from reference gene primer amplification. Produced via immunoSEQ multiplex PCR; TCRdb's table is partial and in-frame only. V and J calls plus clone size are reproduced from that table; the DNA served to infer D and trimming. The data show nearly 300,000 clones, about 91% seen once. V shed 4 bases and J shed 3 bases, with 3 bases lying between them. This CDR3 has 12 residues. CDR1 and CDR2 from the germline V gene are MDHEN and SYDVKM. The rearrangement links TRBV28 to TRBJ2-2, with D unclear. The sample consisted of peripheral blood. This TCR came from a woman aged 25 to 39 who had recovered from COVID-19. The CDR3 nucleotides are TGTGCCAGCAGTTCAGACACCGGGGAGCTGTTTTTT. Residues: CASSSDTGELFF. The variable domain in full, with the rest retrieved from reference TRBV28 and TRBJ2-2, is DVKVTQSSRYLVKRTGEKVFLECVQDMDHENMFWYRQDPGLGLRLIYFSYDVKMKEKGDIPEGYSVSREKKERFSLILESASTNQTSMYLCASSSDTGELFFGEGSRLTVL.